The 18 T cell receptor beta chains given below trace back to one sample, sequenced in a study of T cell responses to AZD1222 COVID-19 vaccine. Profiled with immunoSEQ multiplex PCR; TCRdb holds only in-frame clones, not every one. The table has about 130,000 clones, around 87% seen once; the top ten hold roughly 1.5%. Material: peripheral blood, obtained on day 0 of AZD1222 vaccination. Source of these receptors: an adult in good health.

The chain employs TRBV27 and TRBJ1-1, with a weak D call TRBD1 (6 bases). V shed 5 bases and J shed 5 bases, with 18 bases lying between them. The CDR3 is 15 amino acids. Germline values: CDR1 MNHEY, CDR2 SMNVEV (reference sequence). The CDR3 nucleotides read TGTGCCAGCAGTCCCAGGGGTAGGGGGGGGACTGAAGCTTTCTTT. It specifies CASSPRGRGGTEAFF.

For the CDR3, the DNA is TGTGCCTCGACCAGGGCTAGCGGTGTCCGGGATACGCAGTATTTT. It is translated as CASTRASGVRDTQYF. The rearrangement uses TRBV3-1 (or the pseudogene TRBV3-2) and TRBJ2-3; 7 bases agree with TRBD2. The CDR3 totals 15 residues. The V gene end was trimmed by 11 bases and the J gene end by 6 bases; junction bases not matched to a gene: 17. Germline values: CDR1 LGHDT, CDR2 YNNKEL (reference sequence).

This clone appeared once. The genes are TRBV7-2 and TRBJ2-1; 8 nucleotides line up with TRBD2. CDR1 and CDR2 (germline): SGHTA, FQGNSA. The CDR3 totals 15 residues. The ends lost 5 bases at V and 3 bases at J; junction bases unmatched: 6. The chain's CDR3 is CASSRSGGDYNEQFF. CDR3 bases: TGTGCCAGCAGCCGGTCGGGGGGGGACTACAATGAGCAGTTCTTC.

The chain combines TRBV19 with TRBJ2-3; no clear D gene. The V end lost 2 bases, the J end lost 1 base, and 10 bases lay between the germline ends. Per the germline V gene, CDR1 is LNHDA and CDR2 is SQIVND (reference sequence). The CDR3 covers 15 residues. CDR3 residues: CASSISTSRTDTQYF. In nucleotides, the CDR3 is TGTGCCAGTAGTATAAGCACATCGCGCACAGATACGCAGTATTTT.

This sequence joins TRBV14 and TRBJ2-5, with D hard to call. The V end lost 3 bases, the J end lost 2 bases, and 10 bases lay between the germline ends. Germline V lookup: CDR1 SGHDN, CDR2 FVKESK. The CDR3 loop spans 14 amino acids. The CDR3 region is CASSQHANQETQYF. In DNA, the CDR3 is TGTGCCAGCAGCCAGCATGCGAATCAAGAGACCCAGTACTTC.

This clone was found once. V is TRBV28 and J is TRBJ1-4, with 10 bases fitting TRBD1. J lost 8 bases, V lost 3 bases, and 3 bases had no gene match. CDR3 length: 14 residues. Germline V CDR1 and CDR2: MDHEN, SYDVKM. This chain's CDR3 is CASSFGTGDEKLFF. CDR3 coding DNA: TGTGCCAGCAGTTTCGGGACAGGGGACGAAAAACTGTTTTTT. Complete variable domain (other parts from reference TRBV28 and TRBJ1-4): DVKVTQSSRYLVKRTGEKVFLECVQDMDHENMFWYRQDPGLGLRLIYFSYDVKMKEKGDIPEGYSVSREKKERFSLILESASTNQTSMYLCASSFGTGDEKLFFGSGTQLSVL.

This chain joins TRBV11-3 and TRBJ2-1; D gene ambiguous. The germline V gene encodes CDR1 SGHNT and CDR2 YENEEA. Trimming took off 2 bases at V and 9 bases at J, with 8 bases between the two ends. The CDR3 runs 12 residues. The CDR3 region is CASSLRSGEQFF. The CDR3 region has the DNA TGTGCCAGCAGCTTAAGGAGTGGTGAGCAGTTCTTC.

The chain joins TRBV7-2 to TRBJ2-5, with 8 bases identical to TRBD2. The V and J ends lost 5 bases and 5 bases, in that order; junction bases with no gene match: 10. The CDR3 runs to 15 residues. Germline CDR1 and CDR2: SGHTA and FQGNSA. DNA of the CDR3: TGTGCCAGCAGCCAAAACGGGGGGGCGGTCGAGACCCAGTACTTC. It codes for CASSQNGGAVETQYF.

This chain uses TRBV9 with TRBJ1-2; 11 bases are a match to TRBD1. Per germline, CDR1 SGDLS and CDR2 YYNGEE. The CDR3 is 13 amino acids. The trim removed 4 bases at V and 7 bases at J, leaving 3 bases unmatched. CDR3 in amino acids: CASSLGQGVGYTF. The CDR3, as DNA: TGTGCCAGCAGCTTGGGACAGGGGGTTGGCTACACCTTC.

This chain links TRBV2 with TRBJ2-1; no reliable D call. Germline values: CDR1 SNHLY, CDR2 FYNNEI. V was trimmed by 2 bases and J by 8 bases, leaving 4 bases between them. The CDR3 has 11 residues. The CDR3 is CASSERYEQFF. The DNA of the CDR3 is TGTGCCAGCAGTGAAAGGTATGAGCAGTTCTTC.

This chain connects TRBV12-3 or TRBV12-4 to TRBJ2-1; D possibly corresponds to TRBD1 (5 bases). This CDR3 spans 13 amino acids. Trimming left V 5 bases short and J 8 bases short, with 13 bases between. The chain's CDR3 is CASSPSRVHEQFF. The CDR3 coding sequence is TGTGCCAGCAGTCCAAGCAGGGTACATGAGCAGTTCTTC.

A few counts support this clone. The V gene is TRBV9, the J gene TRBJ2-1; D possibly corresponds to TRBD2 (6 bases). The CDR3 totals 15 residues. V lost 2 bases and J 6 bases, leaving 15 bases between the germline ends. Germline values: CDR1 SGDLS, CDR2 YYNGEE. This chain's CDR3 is CASSVQLGGVNEQFF. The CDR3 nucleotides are TGTGCCAGCAGCGTCCAACTAGGAGGGGTCAATGAGCAGTTCTTC.

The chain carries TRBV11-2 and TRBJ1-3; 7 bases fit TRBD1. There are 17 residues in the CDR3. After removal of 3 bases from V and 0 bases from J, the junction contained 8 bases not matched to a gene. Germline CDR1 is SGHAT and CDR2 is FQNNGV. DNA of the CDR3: TGTGCCAGCAGCTTGGGACAGACCGTGCGCTCTGGAAACACCATATATTTT. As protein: CASSLGQTVRSGNTIYF. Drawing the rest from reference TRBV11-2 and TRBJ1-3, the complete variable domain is EAGVAQSPRYKIIEKRQSVAFWCNPISGHATLYWYQQILGQGPKLLIQFQNNGVVDDSQLPKDRFSAERLKGVDSTLKIQPAKLEDSAVYLCASSLGQTVRSGNTIYFGEGSWLTVV.

In nucleotides, the CDR3 is TGTGCCAGCAGCCAAGATCTTGGAAGGGTCGACACTGAAGCTTTCTTT. Translated, it gives CASSQDLGRVDTEAFF. The chain combines TRBV4-2 with TRBJ1-1; unclear D gene. Trimming left V 0 bases short and J 3 bases short, with 14 bases between. Germline V CDR1 and CDR2: LGHNA, YNFKEQ. The CDR3 extends over 16 amino acids.

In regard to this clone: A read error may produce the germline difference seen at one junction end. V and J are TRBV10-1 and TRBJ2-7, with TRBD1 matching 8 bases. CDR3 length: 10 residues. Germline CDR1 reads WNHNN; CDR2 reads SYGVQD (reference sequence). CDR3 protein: CASSRTGSHF. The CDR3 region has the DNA TGCGCCAGCAGTAGGACAGGGAGCCACTTC.

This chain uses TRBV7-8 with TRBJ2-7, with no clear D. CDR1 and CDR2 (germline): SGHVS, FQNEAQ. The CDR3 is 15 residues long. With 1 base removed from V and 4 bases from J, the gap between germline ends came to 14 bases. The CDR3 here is CASSLERVSVYEQYF. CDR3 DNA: TGTGCCAGCAGCTTAGAGAGAGTTTCAGTGTACGAGCAGTACTTC.

The CDR3 here is CASSVADRAIEAFF. Written as DNA, the CDR3 is TGTGCCAGCAGCGTGGCAGACAGGGCCATTGAAGCTTTCTTT. J is TRBJ1-1 and V is TRBV9, with 7 bases lining up with TRBD1. This CDR3 is 14 amino acids long. V shed 2 bases, J shed 7 bases, and the junction held 8 bases outside the gene matches. Germline CDR1 reads SGDLS; CDR2 reads YYNGEE.

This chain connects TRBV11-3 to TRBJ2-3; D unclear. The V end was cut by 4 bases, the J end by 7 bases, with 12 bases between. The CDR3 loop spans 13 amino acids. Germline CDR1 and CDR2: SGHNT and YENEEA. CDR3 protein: CASSSRQSNTQYF. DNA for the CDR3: TGTGCCAGCAGCTCCAGACAATCAAATACGCAGTATTTT.